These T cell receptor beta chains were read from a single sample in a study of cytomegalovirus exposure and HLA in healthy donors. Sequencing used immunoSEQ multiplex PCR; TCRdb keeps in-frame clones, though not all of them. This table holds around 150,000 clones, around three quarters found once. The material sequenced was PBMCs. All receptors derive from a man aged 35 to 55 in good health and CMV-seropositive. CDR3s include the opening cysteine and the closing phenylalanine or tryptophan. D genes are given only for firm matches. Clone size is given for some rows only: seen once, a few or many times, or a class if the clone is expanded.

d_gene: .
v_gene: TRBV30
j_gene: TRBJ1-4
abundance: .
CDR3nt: TGTGCCTGCACTCCGGATGAAAAACTGTTTTTT
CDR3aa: CACTPDEKLFF

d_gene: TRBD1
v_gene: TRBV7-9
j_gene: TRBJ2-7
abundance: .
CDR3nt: TGTGCCAGCAGCTTAGAGAGGACAGGGTACGAGCAGTACTTC
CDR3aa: CASSLERTGYEQYF

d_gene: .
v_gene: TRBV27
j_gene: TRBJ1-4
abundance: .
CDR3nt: TGTGCCAGTACCCCCGGGGGACCTAATGAAAAACTGTTTTTT
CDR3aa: CASTPGGPNEKLFF

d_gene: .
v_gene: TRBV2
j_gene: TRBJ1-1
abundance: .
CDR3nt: TGTGCCACCAGAGATGAGGCGCTAATGAACACTGAAGCTTTCTTT
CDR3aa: CATRDEALMNTEAFF

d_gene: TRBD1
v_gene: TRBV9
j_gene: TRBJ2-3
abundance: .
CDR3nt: TGTGCCAGCAGCGGAGGGACAGGGCTGGGCACAGATACGCAGTATTTT
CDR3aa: CASSGGTGLGTDTQYF

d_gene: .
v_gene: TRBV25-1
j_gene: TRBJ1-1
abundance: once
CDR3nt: TGTGCCAGCAGTTTCGGGGATGTGAACACTGAAGCTTTCTTT
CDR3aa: CASSFGDVNTEAFF

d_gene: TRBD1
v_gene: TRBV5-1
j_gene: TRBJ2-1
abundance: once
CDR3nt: TGCGCCAGCAGCACCCAGACAGGGGGAAATGAGCAGTTCTTC
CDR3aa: CASSTQTGGNEQFF

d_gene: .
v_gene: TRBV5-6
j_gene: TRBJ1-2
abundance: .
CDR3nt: TGTGCCAGCAGCTTGGAAGGCAGGGAGGACTATGGCTACACCTTC
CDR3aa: CASSLEGREDYGYTF

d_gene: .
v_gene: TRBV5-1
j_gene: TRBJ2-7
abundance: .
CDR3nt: TGCGCCAGCAGCTTGAGGGACACCTTGGTGGAGCAGTACTTC
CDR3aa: CASSLRDTLVEQYF

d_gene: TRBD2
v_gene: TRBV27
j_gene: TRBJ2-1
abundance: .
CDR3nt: TGTGCCAGCAGTTTATCGAGATTAAGCGGGAGTCCGTACAATGAGCAGTTCTTC
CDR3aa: CASSLSRLSGSPYNEQFF

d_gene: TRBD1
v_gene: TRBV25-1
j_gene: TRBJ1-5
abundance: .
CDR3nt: TGTGCCAGCAGTGAACCAATAGACAGGGGTCAACCCAATCAGCCCCAGCATTTT
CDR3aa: CASSEPIDRGQPNQPQHF

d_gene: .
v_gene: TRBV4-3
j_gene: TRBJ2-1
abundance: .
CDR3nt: TGCGCCAGCAGCCAAGATTCGGGGAGCTCCTACAATGAGCAGTTCTTC
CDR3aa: CASSQDSGSSYNEQFF

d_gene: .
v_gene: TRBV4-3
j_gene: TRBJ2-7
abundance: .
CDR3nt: TGCGCCAGCAGCCAACACCGGGACAAGGGATACGAGCAGTACTTC
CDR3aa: CASSQHRDKGYEQYF

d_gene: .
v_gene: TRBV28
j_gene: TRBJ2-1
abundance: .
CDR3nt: TGTGCCAGCAGTTTACTGGGGGCGATAATCGACAATGAGCAGTTCTTC
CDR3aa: CASSLLGAIIDNEQFF

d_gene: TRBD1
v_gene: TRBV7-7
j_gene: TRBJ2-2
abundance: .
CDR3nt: TGTGCTAGCAGTCGGGGGGACAGGGGCCCGGATACCGGGGAGCTGTTTTTT
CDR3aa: CASSRGDRGPDTGELFF

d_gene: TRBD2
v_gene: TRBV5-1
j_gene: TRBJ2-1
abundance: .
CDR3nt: TGCGCCAGCGGAGAGGTACTAGCGGGGGGGCAGGGAAATGAGCAGTTCTTC
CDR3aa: CASGEVLAGGQGNEQFF

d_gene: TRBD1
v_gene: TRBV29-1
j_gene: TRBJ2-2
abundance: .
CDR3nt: TGCAGCGCTTCCTACCGCAGGACAGGGGTACCCCTTGTGTACACCGGGGAGCTGTTTTTT
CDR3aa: CSASYRRTGVPLVYTGELFF

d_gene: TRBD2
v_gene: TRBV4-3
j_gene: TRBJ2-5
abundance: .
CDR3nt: TGCGCCAGCAGCCAGTTACTAGCGGGAGGGGAGACCCAGTACTTC
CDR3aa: CASSQLLAGGETQYF

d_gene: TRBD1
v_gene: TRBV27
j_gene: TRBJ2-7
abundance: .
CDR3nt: TGTGCCAGCAGTTTGTCAGGGGGCAACGAGCAGTACTTC
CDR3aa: CASSLSGGNEQYF

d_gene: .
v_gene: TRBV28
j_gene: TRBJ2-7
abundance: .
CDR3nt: TGTGCCAGCCCCCCGGGAGTAGCGGATGAAATTAAGCTCTACGAGCAGTACTTC
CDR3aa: CASPPGVADEIKLYEQYF

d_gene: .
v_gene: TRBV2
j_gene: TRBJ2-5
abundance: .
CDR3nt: TGTGCCAGCAGTGGACAGGCCCAAGAGACCCAGTACTTC
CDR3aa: CASSGQAQETQYF

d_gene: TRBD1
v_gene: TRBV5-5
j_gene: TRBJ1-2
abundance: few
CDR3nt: TGTGCCAGCAGCTCCGGACAGGCTAACTATGGCTACACCTTC
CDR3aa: CASSSGQANYGYTF